Sequencing of this T cell receptor beta chain was carried out in a study of Graves' ophthalmopathy and Graves' hyperthyroidism (dated by TCRdb to between 2017 and 2018). The study in broad terms: Hyperthyroidism was considered stable if no progression to ophthalmopathy occurred within 18 months of follow-up. In more than five hyperthyroidism patients, the T-cell repertoires found in thyroid tissue were compared with those found in blood. The independent validation cohort included some 19 hyperthyroidism patients plus 17 patients who later progressed from hyperthyroidism to ophthalmopathy. To explore V-J signatures that distinguish ophthalmopathy from hyperthyroidism, a discovery set of more than 90 patients was enrolled, made up of 43 with ophthalmopathy and some 56 with stable hyperthyroidism. In total, some 130 blood samples were TCR-sequenced: approximately 40 ophthalmopathy, some 75 hyperthyroidism and some 17 hyperthyroidism-to-ophthalmopathy patients. After sampling, hyperthyroidism patients received methimazole starting at 30 mg daily, and ophthalmopathy patients received high-dose intravenous methylprednisolone. The study used TCR beta repertoire signatures to distinguish Graves' ophthalmopathy from Graves' hyperthyroidism and to predict progression to ophthalmopathy. Results the study describes overall, beyond this receptor: In validation, the model predicted ophthalmopathy progression with more than 70% sensitivity and 72% to 80% specificity; eleven to twelve predicted patients were CT-confirmed with GO in a median of approximately six months. No statistical method was used to predetermine the sample size, and group allocation was not hidden from the investigators. In cross-validation, the 13-signature model distinguished ophthalmopathy from stable hyperthyroidism with approximately 90% sensitivity and around 81% specificity, and in the test set the corresponding values were approximately 79% and 70%. Among expanded thyroid clonotypes with frequency above 0.001, most also showed up in blood, which suggests that blood repertoires may reflect the thyroid immune response.

Patients with hyperthyroidism were aged 18 to 65 years, had been newly diagnosed, and had a disease duration of less than 2 months. Patients with other autoimmune diseases, uncontrolled infections, pregnancy or lactation were excluded from the study. Clinical symptoms, serum thyroxine, TRAb, thyroid ultrasound and orbital computed tomography formed the basis of the diagnosis. Total RNA was extracted with Trizol reagent and quality-checked on an Agilent 2100 Bioanalyzer. For repertoire sequencing, the TCR beta CDR3 regions were amplified from RNA transcripts. A first-round RT-PCR used HTBI primers with the Qiagen OneStep RT-PCR kit, followed by a second-round multiplex PCR, size selection and purification. The libraries underwent paired-end sequencing with 100 bp reads on an Illumina HiSeq2000. In the authors' own workflow: SOAPnuke was used to process the reads, throwing out any read that had adapters, had uncalled bases, had a mean Phred below 15, or lacked an exact constant-primer or identifier match. COPE v1.2.5 was used to merge high-quality paired reads. Clonotypes were defined as unique nucleotide sequences and were aligned to IMGT TRB V, D and J references using MiTCR v1.1. Analysis was restricted to V-J combinations with a frequency above 0.0001, which covered about 99% of repertoires. For each V-J combination, a TCR clonal expansion and chaos score was defined as F50 clonal expansion divided by the chaos observed in the TCRdist matrix. Welch's t-statistics and random forest were used to reduce features to about a dozen V-J combinations, which were fed into a naive Bayes classifier. The Morisita-Horn index was used to measure how similar the thyroid and blood repertoires were. The public reads were reanalyzed by TCRdb: fastp trimming at Q25, MiXCR alignment, in-frame beta chains only. Rows are unified per CDR3 protein, each entry keeping the most common DNA and genes. V and J calls and clone size were set by TCRdb, not the authors. The sample data list around 1.1 million distinct CDR3 sequences, and about 36% of these were observed just once. The biggest ten clones account for approximately 12% of the sample.

V is cut by 6 bases and J by 10 bases, and the space between the germline ends is 21 bases. The cysteine opens and the phenylalanine closes a CDR3 of 14 amino acids. Just the 42-base CDR3 DNA is kept, in frame starting at base 1. The germline V gene specifies MGHDK as CDR1 and SYGVNS as CDR2. This clonotype was seen just once. The target of this receptor is not known. Per-base qualities were not stored, and no clone one base away is much larger. One read is thin evidence. The receptor was derived from an adult man with Graves' hyperthyroidism. The specimen was peripheral blood or thyroid tissue (not recorded which). The V and J segments used are TRBV25-1 and TRBJ1-2; a weak D assignment points to TRBD1 (5 bases agree). The CDR3 in this case is CASSHPLAGRDYTF. The sequence in DNA is TGTGCCAGCAGCCACCCATTGGCAGGGAGGGACTACACCTTC.